This is a list of T cell receptor beta chains from one sample in a study of post-analysis software for immune sequencing data. One entry per CDR3 protein, called by TCRdb with MiXCR from the PCR reads. Counted here are hundreds of thousands of distinct CDR3 sequences, about 27% occurring once; the ten biggest clones make up more than 0.45%. Source material: blood. These receptors originate from a girl aged 5-17 years with multiple sclerosis. Both conserved end residues are part of each CDR3. A D gene is named only where the DNA matches it firmly. Clone size is not always given. Where it is, it says once, few, many or a class for expanded clones.

DNA: TGTGCCAGCAGCTTATCGGTCGGGGGAGGCTACAATGAGCAGTTCTTC; CDR3: CASSLSVGGGYNEQFF; V: TRBV7-8; J: TRBJ2-1; size: .; D: .
DNA: TGCAGCGTTCCCGTGGGGGGGACCCAGTACTTC; CDR3: CSVPVGGTQYF; V: TRBV29-1; J: TRBJ2-5; size: .; D: .
DNA: TGCGCCAGCAGCTTGAGAGTCAGCCGAGGCGGGTGGGATACGCAGTATTTT; CDR3: CASSLRVSRGGWDTQYF; V: TRBV5-1; J: TRBJ2-3; size: .; D: .
DNA: TGTGCCAGCAGGGATCCTAGTTCCGAGCAGTACTTC; CDR3: CASRDPSSEQYF; V: TRBV6-2/TRBV6-3; J: TRBJ2-7; size: few; D: .
DNA: TGTGCCAGCAGTTATCCCCGACTGGGCGGGAAAGAGACCCAGTACTTC; CDR3: CASSYPRLGGKETQYF; V: TRBV6-5; J: TRBJ2-5; size: many; D: .
DNA: TGCAGTGCTATGGCTTACAATGAGCGGTTCTTC; CDR3: CSAMAYNERFF; V: TRBV20-1; J: TRBJ2-1; size: .; D: .
DNA: TGTGCCAGCTCCACTCTAGGGGATTCACCCCTCCACTTT; CDR3: CASSTLGDSPLHF; V: TRBV12-3/TRBV12-4; J: TRBJ1-6; size: once; D: .
DNA: TGTGCCAGCAGCTCGCTAGTTGGCGAGACCCAGTACTTC; CDR3: CASSSLVGETQYF; V: TRBV28; J: TRBJ2-5; size: few; D: .
DNA: TGTGCCATCAGTGAGTCGGGGATTGAGGGAAGGGTCTCCTACGAGCAGTACTTC; CDR3: CAISESGIEGRVSYEQYF; V: TRBV10-3; J: TRBJ2-7; size: .; D: .
DNA: TGTGCCAGCAGTTTAGGCGGACAGGGGGCGGACTATGGCTACACCTTC; CDR3: CASSLGGQGADYGYTF; V: TRBV28; J: TRBJ1-2; size: .; D: TRBD1
DNA: TGCAGTGCTAGTTTGGTCCGGGGGGGCGGCTACACCTTC; CDR3: CSASLVRGGGYTF; V: TRBV20-1; J: TRBJ1-2; size: .; D: .